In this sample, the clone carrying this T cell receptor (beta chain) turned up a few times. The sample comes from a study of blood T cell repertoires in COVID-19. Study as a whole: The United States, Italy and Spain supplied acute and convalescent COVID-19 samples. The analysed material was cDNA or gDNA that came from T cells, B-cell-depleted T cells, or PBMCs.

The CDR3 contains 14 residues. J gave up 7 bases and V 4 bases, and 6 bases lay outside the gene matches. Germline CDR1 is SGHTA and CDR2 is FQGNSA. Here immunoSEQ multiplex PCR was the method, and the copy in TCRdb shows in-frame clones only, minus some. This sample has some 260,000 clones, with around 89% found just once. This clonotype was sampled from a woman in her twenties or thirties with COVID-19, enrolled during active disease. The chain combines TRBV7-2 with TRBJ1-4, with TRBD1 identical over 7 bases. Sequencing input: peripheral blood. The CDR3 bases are TGTGCCAGCAGCTCGACAGGGTTGGGTGAAAAACTGTTTTTT. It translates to CASSSTGLGEKLFF.